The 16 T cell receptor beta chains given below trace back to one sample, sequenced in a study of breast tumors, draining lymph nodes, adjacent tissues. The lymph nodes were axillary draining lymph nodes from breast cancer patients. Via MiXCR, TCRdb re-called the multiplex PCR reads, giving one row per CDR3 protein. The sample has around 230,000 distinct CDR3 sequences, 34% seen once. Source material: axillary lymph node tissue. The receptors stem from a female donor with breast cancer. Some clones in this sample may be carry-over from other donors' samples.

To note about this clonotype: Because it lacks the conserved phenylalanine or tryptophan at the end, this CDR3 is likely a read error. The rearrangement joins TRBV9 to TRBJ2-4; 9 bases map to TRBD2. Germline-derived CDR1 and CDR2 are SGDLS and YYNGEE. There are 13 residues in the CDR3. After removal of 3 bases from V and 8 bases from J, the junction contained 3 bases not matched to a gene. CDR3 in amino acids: CASSASGADIQYS. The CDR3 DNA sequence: TGTGCCAGCAGCGCTAGCGGGGCTGACATTCAGTACTCC.

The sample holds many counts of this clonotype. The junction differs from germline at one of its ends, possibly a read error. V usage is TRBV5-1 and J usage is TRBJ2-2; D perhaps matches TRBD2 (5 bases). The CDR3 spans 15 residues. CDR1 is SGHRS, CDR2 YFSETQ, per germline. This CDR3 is CASRLDSINTGELFF. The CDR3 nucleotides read TGCGCCAGCAGGTTGGACTCAATTAACACCGGGGAGCTGTTTTTT.

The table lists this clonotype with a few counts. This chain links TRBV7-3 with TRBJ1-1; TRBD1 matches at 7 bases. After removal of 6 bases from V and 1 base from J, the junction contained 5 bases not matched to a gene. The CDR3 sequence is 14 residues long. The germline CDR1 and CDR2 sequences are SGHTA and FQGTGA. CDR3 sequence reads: CASSKGQANTEAFF. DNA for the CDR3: TGTGCCAGCAGTAAAGGACAGGCGAACACTGAAGCTTTCTTT.

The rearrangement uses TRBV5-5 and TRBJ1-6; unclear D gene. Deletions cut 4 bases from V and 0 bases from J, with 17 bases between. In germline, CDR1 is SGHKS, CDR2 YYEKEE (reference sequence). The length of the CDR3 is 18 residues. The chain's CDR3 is CASSLFGSSSSYNSPLHF. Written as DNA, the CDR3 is TGTGCCAGCAGCCTTTTCGGGTCGAGTAGCTCCTATAATTCACCCCTCCACTTT. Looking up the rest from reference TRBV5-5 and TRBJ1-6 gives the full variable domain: DAGVTQSPTHLIKTRGQQVTLRCSPISGHKSVSWYQQVLGQGPQFIFQYYEKEERGRGNFPDRFSARQFPNYSSELNVNALLLGDSALYLCASSLFGSSSSYNSPLHFGNGTRLTVT.

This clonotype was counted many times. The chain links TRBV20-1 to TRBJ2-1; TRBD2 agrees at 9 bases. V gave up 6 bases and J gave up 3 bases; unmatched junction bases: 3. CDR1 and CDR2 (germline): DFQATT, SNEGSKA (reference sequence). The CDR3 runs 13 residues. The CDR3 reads CSAPSGVYNEQFF. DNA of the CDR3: TGCAGTGCGCCTAGCGGGGTCTACAATGAGCAGTTCTTC.

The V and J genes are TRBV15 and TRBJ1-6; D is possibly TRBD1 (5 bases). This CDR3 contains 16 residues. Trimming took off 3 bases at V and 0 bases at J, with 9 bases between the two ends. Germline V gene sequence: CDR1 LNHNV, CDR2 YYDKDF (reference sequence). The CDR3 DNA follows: TGTGCCACCAGCAGTGCAGGGAGCTCCTATAATTCACCCCTCCACTTT. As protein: CATSSAGSSYNSPLHF.

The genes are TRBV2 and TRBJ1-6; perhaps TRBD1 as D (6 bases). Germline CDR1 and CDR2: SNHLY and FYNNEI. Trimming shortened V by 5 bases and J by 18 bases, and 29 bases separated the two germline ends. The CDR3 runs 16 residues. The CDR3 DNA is TGTGCCAGCAGTTATCAAGGACTAGCGGGGGGCGCGAATAGCCACTTT. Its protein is CASSYQGLAGGANSHF. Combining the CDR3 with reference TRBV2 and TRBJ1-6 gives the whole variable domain EPEVTQTPSHQVTQMGQEVILRCVPISNHLYFYWYRQILGQKVEFLVSFYNNEISEKSEIFDDQFSVERPDGSNFTLKIRSTKLEDSAMYFCASSYQGLAGGANSHFGNGTRLTVT.

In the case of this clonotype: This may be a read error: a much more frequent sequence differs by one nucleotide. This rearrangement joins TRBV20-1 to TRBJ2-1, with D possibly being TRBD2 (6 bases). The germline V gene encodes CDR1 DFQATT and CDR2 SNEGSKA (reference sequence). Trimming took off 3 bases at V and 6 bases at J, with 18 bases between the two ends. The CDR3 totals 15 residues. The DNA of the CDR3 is TGCAGTGCTAGGGGGAAGGGTAGCGGTTCCAATGAGCAGTTCTTC. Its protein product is CSARGKGSGSNEQFF.

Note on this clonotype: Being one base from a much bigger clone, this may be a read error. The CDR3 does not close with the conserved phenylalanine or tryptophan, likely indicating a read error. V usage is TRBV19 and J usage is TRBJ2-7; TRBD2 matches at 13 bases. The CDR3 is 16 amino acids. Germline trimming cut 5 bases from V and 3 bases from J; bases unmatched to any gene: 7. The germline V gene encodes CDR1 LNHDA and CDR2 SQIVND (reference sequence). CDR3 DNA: TGTGCCAGTAGTGGGCTAGGACTAGCGGGAGTCTACGAGCAGTACTCC. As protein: CASSGLGLAGVYEQYS.

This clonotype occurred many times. Here the CDR3 DNA reads TGTGCCAGTAGCACTTGGACAGGAATCCCGAACACCGGGGAGCTGTTTTTT. Encoded protein: CASSTWTGIPNTGELFF. This sequence joins TRBV19 and TRBJ2-2; the match to TRBD1 covers 7 bases. J was trimmed by 0 bases and V by 6 bases; bases with no gene match: 10. The CDR3 totals 17 residues. Germline V gene lookup returns CDR1 LNHDA and CDR2 SQIVND (reference sequence).

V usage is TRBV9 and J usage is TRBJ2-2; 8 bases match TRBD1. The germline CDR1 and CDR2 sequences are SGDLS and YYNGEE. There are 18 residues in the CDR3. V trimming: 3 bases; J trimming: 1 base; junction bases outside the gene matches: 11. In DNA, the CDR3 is TGTGCCAGCAGCGCTCTCGGGACAGGCGACCTGAACACCGGGGAGCTGTTTTTT. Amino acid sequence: CASSALGTGDLNTGELFF.

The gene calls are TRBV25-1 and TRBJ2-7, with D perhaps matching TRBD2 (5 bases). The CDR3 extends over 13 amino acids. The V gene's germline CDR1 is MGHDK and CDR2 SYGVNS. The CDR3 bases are TGTGCTAGAGAGACCGGGGAAAGGAACGAGCAGTACTTC. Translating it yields CARETGERNEQYF.

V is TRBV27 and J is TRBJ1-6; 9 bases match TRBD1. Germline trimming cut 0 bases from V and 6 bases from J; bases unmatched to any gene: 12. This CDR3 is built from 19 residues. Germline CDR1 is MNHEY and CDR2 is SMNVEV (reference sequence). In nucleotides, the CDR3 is TGTGCCAGCAGTTTATCGGTGATGGGGACAGGGACAATTAATTCACCCCTCCACTTT. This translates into CASSLSVMGTGTINSPLHF.

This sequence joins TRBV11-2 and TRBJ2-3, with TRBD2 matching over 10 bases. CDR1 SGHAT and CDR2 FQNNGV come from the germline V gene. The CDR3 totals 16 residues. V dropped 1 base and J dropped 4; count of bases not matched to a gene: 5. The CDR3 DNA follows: TGTGCCAGCAGCTTAGGAGCGGGGGGGCTTCCAGATACGCAGTATTTT. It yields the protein CASSLGAGGLPDTQYF.

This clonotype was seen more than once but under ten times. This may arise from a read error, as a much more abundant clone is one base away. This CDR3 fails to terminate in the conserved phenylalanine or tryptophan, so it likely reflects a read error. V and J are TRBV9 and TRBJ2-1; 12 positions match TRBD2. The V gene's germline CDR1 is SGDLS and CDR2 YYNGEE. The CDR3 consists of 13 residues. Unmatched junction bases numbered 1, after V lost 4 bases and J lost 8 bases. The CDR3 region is CASSSSGRDEQFS. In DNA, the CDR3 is TGTGCCAGCAGCTCTAGCGGGAGGGATGAGCAGTTCTCC.

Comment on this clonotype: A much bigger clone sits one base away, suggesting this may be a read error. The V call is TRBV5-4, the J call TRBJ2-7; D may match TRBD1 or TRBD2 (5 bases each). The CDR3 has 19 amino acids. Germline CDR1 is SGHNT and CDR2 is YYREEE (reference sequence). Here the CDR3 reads CASSLSKSFSAGSSYKQYF. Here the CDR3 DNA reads TGTGCCAGCAGTCTTTCTAAAAGCTTTTCGGCAGGGAGCTCCTACAAGCAGTACTTC.